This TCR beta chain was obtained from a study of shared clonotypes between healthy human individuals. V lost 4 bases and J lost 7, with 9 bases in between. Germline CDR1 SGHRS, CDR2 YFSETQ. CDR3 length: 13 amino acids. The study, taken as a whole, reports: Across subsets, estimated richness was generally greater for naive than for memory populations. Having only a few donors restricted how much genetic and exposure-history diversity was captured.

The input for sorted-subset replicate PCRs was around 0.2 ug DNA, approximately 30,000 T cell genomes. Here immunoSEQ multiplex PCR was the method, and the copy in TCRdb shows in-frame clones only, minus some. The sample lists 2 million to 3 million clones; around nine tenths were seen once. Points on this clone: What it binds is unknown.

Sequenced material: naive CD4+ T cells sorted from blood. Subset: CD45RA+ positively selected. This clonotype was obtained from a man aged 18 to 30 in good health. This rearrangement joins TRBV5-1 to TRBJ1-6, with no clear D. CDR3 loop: CASSLAINSPLHF. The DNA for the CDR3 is TGCGCCAGCAGCCTAGCTATAAATTCACCCCTCCACTTT.